This TCR beta chain stems from a study of blood T cell repertoires in COVID-19. Background on the study: COVID-19 samples collected from the United States, Italy and Spain covered acute and convalescent phases.

This clone was seen once. Produced via immunoSEQ multiplex PCR; TCRdb's table is partial and in-frame only. The sample has 40,000 to 50,000 clones; about 86% are singletons. This CDR3 region has 17 residues. CDR1 SGHDN and CDR2 FVKESK come from the germline V gene. With V trimmed by 0 bases and J by 4 bases, 8 bases remained unmatched. This TCR derives from a man in his 70s with acute or convalescent COVID-19. The specimen sequenced was peripheral blood. The chain joins TRBV14 to TRBJ2-1; 8 bases align to TRBD2. The CDR3 reads CASSQDLVVAGYNEQFF. The CDR3 DNA follows: TGTGCCAGCAGCCAAGACCTAGTGGTAGCGGGGTACAATGAGCAGTTCTTC.